A selection of T cell receptor beta chains follows, all from one sample in a study of blood T cells in healthy people across ages. TCRdb ran MiXCR on the 5' RACE reads and lists one entry per CDR3 protein. The table lists 650,000 to 700,000 distinct CDR3 sequences, under 65% of them singletons. The specimen was blood. Receptors were obtained from a woman older than 75 in good health. Each CDR3 is given with its conserved first and last residue. The D gene is left open where the match is weak. Clone size is stated in some rows and not others, as once, few, many or a class when expanded.

clone size,D gene,CDR3 length,J gene,V gene,CDR3 DNA,CDR3 protein
-,-,13,TRBJ1-5,TRBV3-1,TGTGCCAGCAGCCACATCGGCGATCAGCCCCAGCATTTT,CASSHIGDQPQHF
few,-,15,TRBJ2-6,TRBV29-1,TGCAGCGTGGCAGGACGGACCTCTGGGGCCAACGTCCTGACTTTC,CSVAGRTSGANVLTF
-,-,14,TRBJ1-6,TRBV12-3/TRBV12-4,TGTGCCAGCAGCCGGAGGGGAGAAGGGTCACCCCTCCACTTT,CASSRRGEGSPLHF
-,-,13,TRBJ2-5,TRBV29-1,TGCAGCGCTAGACGGTCACTTCAAGAGACCCAGTACTTC,CSARRSLQETQYF
many,-,13,TRBJ2-7,TRBV6-2/TRBV6-3,TGTGCCAGCAGTTACGAGCAATTCTACGAGCAGTACTTC,CASSYEQFYEQYF
-,-,13,TRBJ2-1,TRBV20-1,TGCAGTGCTAGAGTTCTCAACTACAATGAGCAGTTCTTC,CSARVLNYNEQFF
-,-,16,TRBJ1-5,TRBV5-5,TGTGCCAGCAGCTACGCGTGGGGGAATAGCAATCAGCCCCAGCATTTT,CASSYAWGNSNQPQHF
-,-,12,TRBJ2-1,TRBV20-1,TGCAGTGCTAGAGACCCAGGGGATGAGCAGTTCTTC,CSARDPGDEQFF
-,TRBD2,14,TRBJ2-1,TRBV10-3,TGTGCCATCAGTCCCGGACTAGCGGACAATGAGCAGTTCTTC,CAISPGLADNEQFF
-,-,12,TRBJ2-1,TRBV29-1,TGCAGCGTTGTCATAAGTATCGATGAGCAGTTCTTC,CSVVISIDEQFF
many,-,18,TRBJ2-1,TRBV12-3/TRBV12-4,TGTGCCAGCAGCCCCTCCCCTTCCCCACAGGGATCCTACAATGAGCAGTTCTTC,CASSPSPSPQGSYNEQFF
-,TRBD2,12,TRBJ2-4,TRBV29-1,TGCAGCGTTGACGCGGGGGAGGACATTCAGTACTTC,CSVDAGEDIQYF
-,-,14,TRBJ2-7,TRBV12-3/TRBV12-4,TGTGCCAGCAGTCACCAGTGGACCTCCTACGAGCAGTACTTC,CASSHQWTSYEQYF
many,-,12,TRBJ2-5,TRBV20-1,TGCAGTGCTAGAGGGGGCTTGGAGACCCAGTACTTC,CSARGGLETQYF
-,TRBD1,16,TRBJ1-5,TRBV20-1,TGCAGTGCTAGGGCTACGTGGGACAGGGATGGTCAGCCCCAGCATTTT,CSARATWDRDGQPQHF
once,-,14,TRBJ2-7,TRBV5-6,TGTGCCAGCAGCTTAGGCGGAGAGATCTACGAGCAGTACTTC,CASSLGGEIYEQYF
-,-,15,TRBJ2-7,TRBV4-1,TGCGCCAGCAGCCCTATAGGGGCAGGGGAGTACGAGCAGTACTTC,CASSPIGAGEYEQYF
-,-,15,TRBJ2-6,TRBV7-9,TGTGCCAGCAGCTTGGGACCCCCCGCGGCCAACGTCCTGACTTTC,CASSLGPPAANVLTF
few,-,13,TRBJ2-5,TRBV5-1,TGCGCCAGCAGCTTGGATATCGTCGCTGAGCAGTACTTC,CASSLDIVAEQYF
-,TRBD1,17,TRBJ2-1,TRBV29-1,TGCAGCGACGACCGTGGGACAGGGGCCAACTCCTACAATGAGCAGTTCTTC,CSDDRGTGANSYNEQFF
-,-,21,TRBJ2-6,TRBV9,TGTGCCAGCAGCACCCGCCCAATAGGGAGGGGGCGACTCTCTGGGGCCAACGTCCTGACTTTC,CASSTRPIGRGRLSGANVLTF
-,-,16,TRBJ2-2,TRBV7-2,TGTGCCAGCAGCTTAGGGGGGGCAGATTTCACCGGGGAGCTGTTTTTT,CASSLGGADFTGELFF
-,-,13,TRBJ1-2,TRBV4-3,TGCGCCAGCAGCCAAGATAACATTTATGGCTACACCTTC,CASSQDNIYGYTF
-,TRBD2,18,TRBJ2-1,TRBV4-2,TGTGCCAGCAGCCAGGGGACTAGCGGGGGACTTGCAAACAATGAGCAGTTCTTC,CASSQGTSGGLANNEQFF
few,TRBD2,16,TRBJ2-3,TRBV5-4,TGTGCCAGCAGCTTGTATTCGCGGGGGGGCGAAGATACGCAGTATTTT,CASSLYSRGGEDTQYF
-,-,19,TRBJ2-2,TRBV27,TGTGCCAGCAGTCCCCTCGGGAGACAGATAAACCTCAAAGGCGGGGAGCTGTTTTTT,CASSPLGRQINLKGGELFF
-,-,15,TRBJ2-7,TRBV5-1,TGCGCCAGCAGCTCCCTAGGCGGGCCTTCCTACGAGCAGTACTTC,CASSSLGGPSYEQYF
-,TRBD2,14,TRBJ2-7,TRBV29-1,TGCAGCGTTGAAGGACTAGCGGGAGAATACGACCAGTACTTC,CSVEGLAGEYDQYF
few,TRBD1,15,TRBJ1-6,TRBV7-9,TGTGCCAGCAGCACGGGACAGGTTTATAATTCACCCCTCCACTTT,CASSTGQVYNSPLHF
-,-,14,TRBJ1-5,TRBV28,TGTGCCAGCAAAACAACGAAACGGTTTCAGCCCCAGCATTTT,CASKTTKRFQPQHF
-,-,14,TRBJ2-5,TRBV9,TGTGCCAGCAGCGTAGGCACAGACCAAGAGACCCAGTACTTC,CASSVGTDQETQYF
many,-,13,TRBJ2-3,TRBV20-1,TGCAGTGCTCCTAATGTTGTCACAGATACGCAGTATTTT,CSAPNVVTDTQYF
many,TRBD2,14,TRBJ2-3,TRBV28,TGTGCCAGCAGTCTCATGGGAGGGTTAGATACGCAGTATTTT,CASSLMGGLDTQYF
-,-,12,TRBJ2-3,TRBV29-1,TGCAGCGTTAGTAGGGGGACAGATACGCAGTATTTT,CSVSRGTDTQYF
-,TRBD1,15,TRBJ2-5,TRBV12-3/TRBV12-4,TGTGCCAGCAGCTTAGACAGGGTTGTTGGGGAGACCCAGTACTTC,CASSLDRVVGETQYF
-,-,16,TRBJ2-6,TRBV11-2,TGTGCCAGCAGGAGTGTACGAACCTCTGGGGCCAACGTCCTGACTTTC,CASRSVRTSGANVLTF
-,TRBD2,16,TRBJ2-2,TRBV6-4,TGTGCCAGCAGCCCCCTAGCGGGAGGGGACACCGGGGAGCTGTTTTTT,CASSPLAGGDTGELFF
-,TRBD2,16,TRBJ2-5,TRBV19,TGTGCCAGTAGTCTCTCGACTAGCGGGGGTCGTCGGACCCAGTACTTC,CASSLSTSGGRRTQYF
many,-,15,TRBJ1-5,TRBV6-5,TGTGCCAGCAGTTACTCGAGGGGACCCAATCAGCCCCAGCATTTT,CASSYSRGPNQPQHF
many,-,12,TRBJ2-1,TRBV3-1,TGTGCCAGCAGTCAGGGGTACAATGAGCAGTTCTTC,CASSQGYNEQFF
many,TRBD2,14,TRBJ2-1,TRBV7-2,TGTGCCAGCAGCAAGGGACTAGCGGGGGTTCAGCAGTTCTTC,CASSKGLAGVQQFF
few,-,14,TRBJ2-7,TRBV12-3/TRBV12-4,TGTGCCAGCAGTTTACAACAAAACTCCTACGAGCAGTACTTC,CASSLQQNSYEQYF
-,-,14,TRBJ1-2,TRBV12-3/TRBV12-4,TGTGCCAGCAGTCCCAGACCCTTTTGGTATGGCTACACCTTC,CASSPRPFWYGYTF
-,TRBD1,14,TRBJ1-1,TRBV15,TGTGCCACCAGCAGAAACAGGGGGCTAACTGAAGCTTTCTTT,CATSRNRGLTEAFF
few,TRBD1,14,TRBJ1-5,TRBV7-8,TGTGCCAGCAGCGTCAACAGGGGCGGCCAGCCCCAGCATTTT,CASSVNRGGQPQHF
-,-,13,TRBJ1-4,TRBV29-1,TGCAGCGTTGAAGAGGGCCAGACCGAAAAACTGTTTTTT,CSVEEGQTEKLFF
many,TRBD1,12,TRBJ1-2,TRBV20-1,TGCAGTGCCGGGACAGGGACCTATGGCTACACCTTC,CSAGTGTYGYTF
-,TRBD1,15,TRBJ2-5,TRBV10-3,TGTGCCATCAAGTCAGGGACAGAGCCTCAAGAGACCCAGTACTTC,CAIKSGTEPQETQYF
-,-,15,TRBJ1-3,TRBV18,TGTGCCAGCTCAGCCACTCGGGGCAGAGGAAACACCATATATTTT,CASSATRGRGNTIYF
-,-,14,TRBJ1-6,TRBV7-6,TGTGCCAGCAGCTTATCGGCGGGGGATTCACCCCTCCACTTT,CASSLSAGDSPLHF
many,TRBD2,16,TRBJ2-3,TRBV6-6,TGTGCCAGCAGTGCCCAGCGCGCGGGGGAGATGAATACGCAGTATTTT,CASSAQRAGEMNTQYF
-,-,16,TRBJ2-7,TRBV20-1,TGCAGTGCTAGAACGTCCCGGCGAAGCGGCCTAGACGAGCAGTACTTC,CSARTSRRSGLDEQYF
-,-,16,TRBJ1-2,TRBV5-1,TGCGCCAGCAGCTTTTGGTACCCGAGGGGCAACTATGGCTACACCTTC,CASSFWYPRGNYGYTF
few,-,13,TRBJ1-1,TRBV20-1,TGCAGTGCCTTAGAAGACCTGTACACTGAAGCTTTCTTT,CSALEDLYTEAFF
-,-,16,TRBJ2-2,TRBV27,TGTGCCAGCAGTTCCGACTCCGTCCGGGGACCCGGGGAGCTGTTTTTT,CASSSDSVRGPGELFF